A selection of T cell receptor beta chains follows, all from one sample in a study of glioma-infiltrating T cells. TCRdb reprocessed the multiplex PCR reads via MiXCR and lists one record per CDR3 protein. The table has approximately 100,000 distinct CDR3 sequences, about 25% seen once. What was sequenced was glioma tissue, nonneoplastic brain tissue, or PBMCs (not recorded which). The receptors come from a human donor with low-grade glioma or glioblastoma, undergoing nonglioma brain surgery, or in good health (not recorded which). CDR3s include the opening cysteine and the closing phenylalanine or tryptophan. A D gene is named only where the DNA matches it firmly. Size values are once, few and many counts, or a class for expanded clones, and some rows have none.

D gene | J gene | CDR3 length | clone size | V gene | CDR3 protein | CDR3 DNA
. | TRBJ2-5 | 14 | many | TRBV20-1 | CSARDYSTRKTQYF | TGCAGTGCTAGAGATTACTCGACCAGAAAGACCCAGTACTTC
. | TRBJ1-1 | 13 | many | TRBV28 | CASSFRLKTEAFF | TGTGCCAGCAGTTTCAGGTTGAAGACTGAAGCTTTCTTT
TRBD1 | TRBJ1-2 | 14 | many | TRBV11-2 | CASSSGTGNYGYTF | TGTGCCAGCAGCTCCGGGACAGGGAACTATGGCTACACCTTC
TRBD1 | TRBJ1-5 | 16 | many | TRBV20-1 | CSVGTTGGRSNQPQHF | TGCAGTGTCGGGACCACAGGGGGCCGTAGCAATCAGCCCCAGCATTTT
TRBD1 | TRBJ2-2 | 15 | many | TRBV3-1 | CASSQDLGQGGELFF | TGTGCCAGCAGCCAAGATTTGGGACAGGGCGGGGAGCTGTTTTTT
TRBD1 | TRBJ1-1 | 16 | . | TRBV3-1 | CASSPNLTGDHTEAFF | TGTGCCAGCAGCCCGAATCTGACAGGGGATCACACTGAAGCTTTCTTT
TRBD2 | TRBJ2-5 | 13 | many | TRBV7-2 | CASTGRIRETQYF | TGTGCCAGCACCGGGAGGATCAGAGAGACCCAGTACTTC
. | TRBJ2-3 | 13 | few | TRBV12-3/TRBV12-4 | CASSLWDQNTQYF | TGTGCCAGCAGTTTGTGGGACCAGAATACGCAGTATTTT
. | TRBJ2-5 | 12 | many | TRBV7-2 | CASSLSGETQYF | TGTGCCAGCAGCTTGAGTGGAGAGACCCAGTACTTC
TRBD1 | TRBJ2-7 | 15 | many | TRBV7-2 | CASRRGTADSYEQYF | TGTGCCAGCAGGAGAGGGACAGCTGACTCCTACGAGCAGTACTTC
. | TRBJ2-1 | 12 | . | TRBV7-9 | CASSSPPNEQLF | TGTGCCAGCAGCTCCCCCCCCAATGAGCAGCTCTTC
. | TRBJ2-5 | 14 | many | TRBV7-2 | CASSLGQGKETQYF | TGTGCCAGCAGCTTGGGGCAGGGTAAAGAGACCCAGTACTTC
. | TRBJ1-5 | 16 | many | TRBV7-2 | CASSLRRGQGNQPQHF | TGTGCCAGCAGCCTACGGAGGGGCCAAGGCAATCAGCCCCAGCATTTT
TRBD1 | TRBJ2-6 | 17 | . | TRBV12-3/TRBV12-4 | CASSLGQGGPGANVLTF | TGTGCCAGCAGTTTGGGACAGGGGGGTCCTGGGGCCAACGTCCTGACTTTC
. | TRBJ2-3 | 15 | many | TRBV29-1 | CSAPNPQGRTDTQYF | TGCAGCGCTCCAAACCCCCAGGGCCGCACAGATACGCAGTATTTT
. | TRBJ2-1 | 11 | . | TRBV5-1 | CASSFLYEQFF | TGCGCCAGCAGCTTCTTGTATGAGCAGTTCTTC
. | TRBJ1-5 | 16 | many | TRBV5-1 | CASSVLPRGSNQPQHF | TGCGCCAGCAGTGTACTACCCCGGGGTAGTAATCAGCCCCAGCATTTT
TRBD1 | TRBJ1-2 | 13 | few | TRBV10-3 | CASKTGTVYGYTF | TGTGCCAGCAAAACCGGGACAGTATATGGCTACACCTTC
. | TRBJ1-5 | 16 | . | TRBV6-5 | CASSYWGRYSNQPQHF | TGTGCCAGCAGTTACTGGGGGAGATATAGCAATCAGCCCCAGCATTTT
TRBD2 | TRBJ2-1 | 20 | many | TRBV6-2/TRBV6-3 | CASTVHPGTSGTLTYNEQFF | TGTGCCAGCACCGTCCATCCCGGGACTAGCGGGACTCTCACCTACAATGAGCAGTTCTTC
TRBD1 | TRBJ1-1 | 12 | many | TRBV29-1 | CSAQGLYTEAFF | TGCAGCGCACAGGGGTTGTACACTGAAGCTTTCTTT
. | TRBJ2-3 | 11 | . | TRBV11-2 | CASDLLDTQYF | TGTGCCAGCGACCTGTTGGATACGCAGTATTTT
TRBD2 | TRBJ2-3 | 14 | many | TRBV28 | CASSETSGRDTQYF | TGTGCCAGCAGTGAGACTAGCGGGAGGGATACGCAGTATTTT